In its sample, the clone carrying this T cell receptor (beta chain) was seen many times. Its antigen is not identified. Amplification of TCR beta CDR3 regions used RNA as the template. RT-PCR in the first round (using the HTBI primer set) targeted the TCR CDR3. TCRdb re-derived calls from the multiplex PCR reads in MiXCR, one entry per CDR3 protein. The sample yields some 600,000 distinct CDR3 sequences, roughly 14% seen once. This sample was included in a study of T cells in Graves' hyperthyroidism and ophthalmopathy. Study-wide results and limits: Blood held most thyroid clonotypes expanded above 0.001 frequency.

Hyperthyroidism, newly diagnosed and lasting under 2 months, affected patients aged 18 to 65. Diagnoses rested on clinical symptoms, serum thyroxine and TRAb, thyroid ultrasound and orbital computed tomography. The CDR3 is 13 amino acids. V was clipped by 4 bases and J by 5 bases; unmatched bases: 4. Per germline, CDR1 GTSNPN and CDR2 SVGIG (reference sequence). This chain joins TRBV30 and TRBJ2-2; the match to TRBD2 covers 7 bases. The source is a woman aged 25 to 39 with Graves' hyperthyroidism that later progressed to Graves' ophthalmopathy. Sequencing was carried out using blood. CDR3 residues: CAWKSGKTGELFF. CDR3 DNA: TGTGCCTGGAAAAGCGGGAAGACCGGGGAGCTGTTTTTT. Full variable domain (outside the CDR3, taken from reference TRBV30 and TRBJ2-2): SQTIHQWPATLVQPVGSPLSLECTVEGTSNPNLYWYRQAAGRGLQLLFYSVGIGQISSEVPQNLSASRPQDRQFILSSKKLLLSDSGFYLCAWKSGKTGELFFGEGSRLTVL.